Each of the 9 T cell receptor beta chains below was sequenced from the same sample in a study of blood T cell repertoires in COVID-19. Generated by immunoSEQ multiplex PCR, the TCRdb table keeps only in-frame clones and is missing some. The sample shows 200,000 to 300,000 clones, 88% of them seen only once. Sequenced input: PBMCs or T cells enriched from blood (not recorded which). The receptors originated from a woman in her 40s with acute COVID-19.

The count of this clone is one. The chain links TRBV5-6 to TRBJ2-3, with a possible D match to TRBD2 (5 bases). The CDR3 has 13 residues. Trimming pared 0 bases from V and 6 bases from J, leaving 8 bases between. Germline CDR1 is SGHDT and CDR2 is YYEEEE. The chain's CDR3 is CASSLDTGDTQYF. CDR3 DNA: TGTGCCAGCAGCTTGGATACGGGGGATACGCAGTATTTT.

The chain carries TRBV5-1 and TRBJ2-1, with 14 bases that match TRBD2. V was pared by 2 bases and J by 1 base, with 8 bases of the junction left unmatched. The CDR3 runs to 19 residues. Germline CDR1 is SGHRS and CDR2 is YFSETQ. DNA of the CDR3: TGCGCCAGCAGCTTACCCGGGACTAGCGGGAGTGAATCCTACAATGAGCAGTTCTTC. Translated, it gives CASSLPGTSGSESYNEQFF.

The chain uses TRBV29-1 and TRBJ1-2; TRBD1 is a possible D gene (5 bases). V was clipped by 4 bases and J by 7 bases, with 10 bases between them. Per the germline V gene, CDR1 is SQVTM and CDR2 is ANQGSEA. The CDR3 length is 11 residues. The DNA for the CDR3 is TGCAGCGTTGGACAGTTCTTTGGCTACACCTTC. This encodes CSVGQFFGYTF.

This rearrangement joins TRBV6-2 or TRBV6-3 to TRBJ1-2; TRBD1 aligns across 7 bases. Germline loops: CDR1 MNHEY, CDR2 SVGEGT. V lost 6 bases, J lost 4 bases, and 5 bases stayed unmatched. The CDR3 loop spans 13 amino acids. The chain's CDR3 is CASSQGQTYGYTF. The CDR3 coding sequence is TGTGCCAGCAGCCAGGGACAGACCTATGGCTACACCTTC.

V and J are TRBV14 and TRBJ2-5; no reliable D call. V was cut by 5 bases and J by 4 bases, with 8 bases left in between. The germline gives CDR1 SGHDN, CDR2 FVKESK. This CDR3 region has 12 residues. The CDR3 sequence: CASSFPRETQYF. The DNA for the CDR3 is TGTGCCAGCAGCTTCCCCAGAGAGACCCAGTACTTC.

The chain links TRBV2 to TRBJ2-7; 8 bases align to TRBD1. The length of the CDR3 is 14 residues. Germline assignment: CDR1 SNHLY and CDR2 FYNNEI. After removal of 4 bases from V and 3 bases from J, the junction contained 5 bases not matched to a gene. CDR3 DNA: TGTGCCAGCAGTGCGGACAGGGTGTACTACGAGCAGTACTTC. This translates into CASSADRVYYEQYF. The full variable domain, completed using reference TRBV2 and TRBJ2-7, is EPEVTQTPSHQVTQMGQEVILRCVPISNHLYFYWYRQILGQKVEFLVSFYNNEISEKSEIFDDQFSVERPDGSNFTLKIRSTKLEDSAMYFCASSADRVYYEQYFGPGTRLTVT.

The rearrangement uses TRBV24-1 and TRBJ1-4, with TRBD1 matching over 8 bases. The ends lost 3 bases at V and 7 bases at J; junction bases unmatched: 6. CDR3 length: 15 amino acids. CDR1 is KGHDR, CDR2 SFDVKD, per germline. CDR3 nucleotides: TGTGCCACCAGTGATCCCGGACAGGGAGGTGAAAAACTGTTTTTT. It is translated as CATSDPGQGGEKLFF.

The chain links TRBV5-1 to TRBJ2-3, with 11 bases lining up with TRBD2. The junction had 9 bases not matched to a gene; V was cut back by 0 bases and J by 6 bases. In germline, CDR1 is SGHRS, CDR2 YFSETQ. This CDR3 has 17 amino acids. CDR3 loop: CASSLGGLAGGPDTQYF. The CDR3, as DNA: TGCGCCAGCAGCTTGGGGGGGCTAGCGGGAGGACCGGATACGCAGTATTTT.

The rearrangement links TRBV9 to TRBJ1-6; D is uncertain. V shed 0 bases and J shed 7 bases, with 11 bases lying between them. Looked up from germline, CDR1 is SGDLS and CDR2 is YYNGEE. The CDR3 covers 15 residues. The CDR3 coding sequence is TGTGCCAGCAGCGTAGACGTTAGAGAGAATTCACCCCTCCACTTT. Encoded protein: CASSVDVRENSPLHF.